The rows below give T cell receptor beta chains drawn from one sample of a study of shared T cell receptors in the human thymus. Clones were sequenced by immunoSEQ multiplex PCR, and TCRdb holds only the in-frame ones, with some missing. The sample carries over 650,000 clones, more than 75% recorded once. A further study also used this sample, focusing on human thymus T cells.

The sequenced sample consisted of thymocytes. The receptors stem from a boy under two years old with a congenital heart defect. Each CDR3 is given with its conserved first and last residue. Each record gives: clone size, J gene, V gene, D gene, CDR3 DNA, CDR3 protein. The D gene is left open where the match is weak. Rows may omit the clone size; those that give it use once, few, many or a size class.

clone_size: NA; j_call: TRBJ1-5; v_call: TRBV15; d_call: NA; cdr3_nt: TGTGCCACCAGCAGGTATGGACAGTCAGGCAATCAGCCCCAGCATTTT; cdr3_aa: CATSRYGQSGNQPQHF
clone_size: NA; j_call: TRBJ1-3; v_call: TRBV15; d_call: TRBD1; cdr3_nt: TGTGCCTCAGGACAGGGGGCAAGCACCATATATTTT; cdr3_aa: CASGQGASTIYF
clone_size: NA; j_call: TRBJ1-2; v_call: TRBV28; d_call: NA; cdr3_nt: TGTGCCAGCAGTTTACAGGAGGGCCGCTATGGCTACACCTTC; cdr3_aa: CASSLQEGRYGYTF
clone_size: few; j_call: TRBJ2-7; v_call: TRBV7-6; d_call: NA; cdr3_nt: TGTGCCAGCAGCGCCGCCGCGGCCTACGAGCAGTACTTC; cdr3_aa: CASSAAAAYEQYF
clone_size: NA; j_call: TRBJ2-7; v_call: TRBV4-3; d_call: NA; cdr3_nt: TGCGCCAGCAGCCAGACTGAGTCCTACGAGCAGTACTTC; cdr3_aa: CASSQTESYEQYF
clone_size: NA; j_call: TRBJ1-4; v_call: TRBV5-4; d_call: NA; cdr3_nt: TGTGCCAGCAGCATTAACAGGGACCTAAATGAAAAACTGTTTTTT; cdr3_aa: CASSINRDLNEKLFF
clone_size: NA; j_call: TRBJ2-1; v_call: TRBV28; d_call: TRBD2; cdr3_nt: TGTGCCAGCAGTTCGCGCGGGACTAGCGGCCACAATGAGCAGTTCTTC; cdr3_aa: CASSSRGTSGHNEQFF
clone_size: NA; j_call: TRBJ2-7; v_call: TRBV2; d_call: NA; cdr3_nt: TGTGCCAGCAGTGAAGCGAGACTAGACCACTACGAGCAGTACTTC; cdr3_aa: CASSEARLDHYEQYF
clone_size: NA; j_call: TRBJ2-7; v_call: TRBV27; d_call: TRBD1; cdr3_nt: TGTGCCAGCAGTCAGCTGACCCCGGGACAGGGAGGATACGAGCAGTACTTC; cdr3_aa: CASSQLTPGQGGYEQYF
clone_size: NA; j_call: TRBJ1-1; v_call: TRBV2; d_call: NA; cdr3_nt: TGTGCCAGCAGAACGAATCAGTGGACTGAAGCTTTCTTT; cdr3_aa: CASRTNQWTEAFF
clone_size: NA; j_call: TRBJ1-1; v_call: TRBV5-4; d_call: NA; cdr3_nt: TGTGCCAGCAGCTCAGACCCCCAGACAGCCGTCCTTGAAGCTTTCTTT; cdr3_aa: CASSSDPQTAVLEAFF
clone_size: NA; j_call: TRBJ2-3; v_call: TRBV27; d_call: TRBD1; cdr3_nt: TGTGCCAGCAGAAGAGGACAGGGGGAAGTCACAGATACGCAGTATTTT; cdr3_aa: CASRRGQGEVTDTQYF
clone_size: NA; j_call: TRBJ2-2; v_call: TRBV9; d_call: TRBD1; cdr3_nt: TGTGCCAGCAGCCGGAACACCAGGGGGAGCGACACCGGGGAGCTGTTTTTT; cdr3_aa: CASSRNTRGSDTGELFF
clone_size: NA; j_call: TRBJ1-2; v_call: TRBV29-1; d_call: NA; cdr3_nt: TGCAGCGTTTGGGACTCCGGGGGGAACTATGGCTACACCTTC; cdr3_aa: CSVWDSGGNYGYTF
clone_size: once; j_call: TRBJ2-1; v_call: TRBV29-1; d_call: TRBD2; cdr3_nt: TGCAGCGTTGGTGTGGGTGTCTGGCGGGGGAGGTTCGGGTACAATGAGCAGTTCTTC; cdr3_aa: CSVGVGVWRGRFGYNEQFF
clone_size: once; j_call: TRBJ1-4; v_call: TRBV7-9; d_call: NA; cdr3_nt: TGTGCCAGCAGCTCCCCCGGTCGCCTTAATGAAAAACTGTTTTTT; cdr3_aa: CASSSPGRLNEKLFF
clone_size: NA; j_call: TRBJ1-1; v_call: TRBV19; d_call: NA; cdr3_nt: TGTGCCAGTAGTCACCCCGGGGGGGAGGGAAACACTGAAGCTTTCTTT; cdr3_aa: CASSHPGGEGNTEAFF
clone_size: NA; j_call: TRBJ2-5; v_call: TRBV2; d_call: NA; cdr3_nt: TGTGCCAGCAGTTACGACAGCCAAGAGACCCAGTACTTC; cdr3_aa: CASSYDSQETQYF